This T cell receptor (beta chain) was documented in a study of cytomegalovirus exposure and HLA in healthy donors. The germline V gene has CDR1 SGDLS and CDR2 YYNGEE. Trimming removed 0 bases at V and 8 bases at J, with 14 bases between. The CDR3 is 14 residues long. Vbeta (60) and Jbeta (13) primers were used in the PCR. Using immunoSEQ multiplex PCR, the repertoire was profiled, and TCRdb retains in-frame clones only, with some absent. The data show approximately 240,000 clones, 77% seen once. Input material: PBMCs. This receptor was taken from a woman aged 55-69 years in good health and CMV-seropositive. The rearrangement uses TRBV9 and TRBJ1-1, with D tentatively TRBD1 (6 bases). DNA for the CDR3: TGTGCCAGCAGCGTAGTCGCTTCGGACAGCGAAGCTTTCTTT. It is translated as CASSVVASDSEAFF.